The 28 T cell receptor beta chains below all came from one sample that was sequenced in a study of tumour-infiltrating T cells in Burkitt lymphoma. This table comes from immunoSEQ multiplex PCR, and its TCRdb copy is limited to in-frame clones, with some not included. The profile covers hundreds of clones, with 45% to 55% appearing a single time and around 28% taken by the ten largest. Sequenced: tumor tissue. Source of these receptors: a human donor with Burkitt lymphoma.

The rearrangement joins TRBV11-1 to TRBJ1-1, with D possibly matching TRBD1 (6 bases). CDR1 and CDR2 (germline): SGHAT, FQDESV (reference sequence). V was trimmed by 5 bases and J by 2 bases, leaving 12 bases between them. There are 14 residues in the CDR3. The DNA for the CDR3 is TGTGCCAGCAGCCTATTGGGGGCCAACACTGAAGCTTTCTTT. Translated: CASSLLGANTEAFF.

In this sample, this clone is large. This same CDR3 is encoded by further DNA sequences in the sample. J is TRBJ2-1 and V is TRBV19, with a possible D match to TRBD1 (6 bases). The CDR3 spans 15 residues. Germline CDR1 LNHDA, CDR2 SQIVND (reference sequence). Trimming left V 4 bases short and J 10 bases short, with 20 bases between. Here the CDR3 reads CASSTRPSRGVEQFF. CDR3 DNA sequence: TGTGCCAGTAGTACCCGGCCCAGCAGGGGAGTAGAGCAGTTCTTC.

The rearrangement links TRBV5-5 to TRBJ2-7; D assignment may be TRBD1 or TRBD2 (6 bases each). Germline V gives CDR1 SGHKS, CDR2 YYEKEE (reference sequence). The CDR3 covers 13 residues. V was trimmed by 3 bases and J by 9 bases, leaving 16 bases between them. CDR3 nucleotide sequence: TGTGCCAGCAGCTCTGGGGGGCTCGCTGCGCAGTACTTC. This encodes CASSSGGLAAQYF.

The CDR3 nucleotides are TGTGCCAGCAGCTTGGCCTTAGCGGGGCGGGAGACCCAGTACTTC. This sequence encodes CASSLALAGRETQYF. This chain uses TRBV5-5 with TRBJ2-5; 8 bases are shared with TRBD2. The CDR3 spans 15 residues. Germline V gene sequence: CDR1 SGHKS, CDR2 YYEKEE (reference sequence). Trimming removed 0 bases from V and 5 bases from J; junction bases left unmatched: 6.

The chain is built from TRBV10-2 and TRBJ2-1; maybe TRBD2 (7 bases). CDR1 WSHSY and CDR2 SAAADI come from the germline V gene. Between the trimmed V and J ends, which lost 3 bases and 2 bases, there was a span of 17 bases. The CDR3 loop spans 17 amino acids. The CDR3: CASSEIDRGGPYNEQFF. In DNA form, the CDR3 reads TGCGCCAGCAGTGAAATAGATAGGGGGGGCCCCTACAATGAGCAGTTCTTC.

The rearrangement joins TRBV4-2 to TRBJ1-6, with TRBD1 as a possible D gene (5 bases). V shed 0 bases and J shed 9 bases, with 12 bases lying between them. The CDR3 runs to 15 residues. Germline CDR1 reads LGHNA; CDR2 reads YNFKEQ. CDR3 amino acids: CASSQDLGGGSPLHF. CDR3 nucleotide sequence: TGTGCCAGCAGCCAAGATCTTGGGGGGGGTTCACCCCTCCACTTT.

This clone was seen a few times. The chain is built from TRBV6-5 and TRBJ2-3; TRBD2 might be the D (7 bases). The germline V gene encodes CDR1 MNHEY and CDR2 SVGAGI. The V and J ends lost 0 bases and 2 bases respectively, with 12 bases between them. The length of the CDR3 is 16 residues. The CDR3 nucleotides read TGTGCCAGCAGTTACTCAGGGGGGGAGCACACAGATACGCAGTATTTT. Protein product: CASSYSGGEHTDTQYF.

The rearrangement uses TRBV11-3 and TRBJ2-4; TRBD1 or TRBD2 may be the D gene (5 bases each). The CDR3 runs 13 residues. Between the trimmed V and J ends, which lost 5 bases and 7 bases, there was a span of 12 bases. CDR1 and CDR2 (germline): SGHNT, YENEEA. The CDR3 spells CASSRGWGNIQYF. As DNA, the CDR3 is TGTGCCAGCAGCCGTGGGTGGGGGAACATTCAGTACTTC.

V is TRBV7-6 and J is TRBJ1-2; D is undetermined. CDR1 SGHVS and CDR2 FNYEAQ come from the germline V gene. The CDR3 is made up of 15 amino acids. Deletions cut 0 bases from V and 3 bases from J, with 11 bases between. The CDR3 loop reads CASSLAPSPHYGYTF. The CDR3 nucleotides are TGTGCCAGCAGCTTAGCTCCCAGCCCCCACTATGGCTACACCTTC.

With respect to this clone: This may stem from a read error, because a much larger clone lies one nucleotide away. This chain uses TRBV7-9 with TRBJ1-4, with D uncertain. This CDR3 region has 12 residues. Germline values: CDR1 SEHNR, CDR2 FQNEAQ (reference sequence). The CDR3 coding sequence is TGTGCCAACAGCTTTGGGAATGAAAAACTGTTTTTT. The encoded protein is CANSFGNEKLFF.

In this sample, this clone turned up a few times. The CDR3 region has the DNA TGTGCCACTGCAGACAGGGCGGAAGCCAAAAACATTCAGTACTTC. The encoded protein is CATADRAEAKNIQYF. The rearrangement joins TRBV27 to TRBJ2-4, with TRBD1 matching 7 bases. The CDR3 loop spans 15 amino acids. Germline V lookup: CDR1 MNHEY, CDR2 SMNVEV (reference sequence). J was trimmed by 0 bases and V by 10 bases; bases with no gene match: 9.

A single count supports this clone. Other nucleotide sequences from this sample produce the same CDR3. The chain is built from TRBV5-5 and TRBJ2-5, with D possibly being TRBD2 (5 bases). CDR3 length: 16 amino acids. The V end was cut by 2 bases, the J end by 5 bases, with 19 bases between. CDR1 and CDR2 (germline): SGHKS, YYEKEE (reference sequence). The CDR3 loop reads CASSFTRGLDGETQYF. CDR3 in DNA: TGTGCCAGCAGCTTTACCCGGGGATTAGATGGTGAGACCCAGTACTTC. The full variable domain, completed using reference TRBV5-5 and TRBJ2-5, is DAGVTQSPTHLIKTRGQQVTLRCSPISGHKSVSWYQQVLGQGPQFIFQYYEKEERGRGNFPDRFSARQFPNYSSELNVNALLLGDSALYLCASSFTRGLDGETQYFGPGTRLLVL.

This clone rates as large. CDR3 DNA: TGTGCCAGCAGCCAGCTACTGACAGGTGCCTACACTGAAGCTTTCTTT. Translation: CASSQLLTGAYTEAFF. This rearrangement joins TRBV4-2 to TRBJ1-1, with D tentatively TRBD1 (6 bases). This CDR3 region has 16 residues. From germline, CDR1 is LGHNA and CDR2 YNFKEQ. Between the trimmed V and J ends, which lost 3 bases and 3 bases, there was a span of 17 bases.

V gene TRBV19 combines with J gene TRBJ2-1; 8 positions match TRBD1. After removal of 5 bases from V and 8 bases from J, the junction contained 8 bases not matched to a gene. The CDR3 is 14 amino acids. In germline, CDR1 is LNHDA, CDR2 SQIVND (reference sequence). This CDR3 is CASSSRTGLDEQFF. For the CDR3, the DNA is TGTGCCAGTAGTTCTAGGACAGGGTTGGATGAGCAGTTCTTC.

This rearrangement joins TRBV6-5 to TRBJ2-3; 7 positions match TRBD1. The length of the CDR3 is 15 residues. In germline, CDR1 is MNHEY, CDR2 SVGAGI. Trimming at V came to 7 bases and at J to 0 bases, leaving 7 bases not matched to a gene. The CDR3 DNA sequence: TGTGCCAGCAAGCATAGGGGGCATAGCACAGATACGCAGTATTTT. Protein product: CASKHRGHSTDTQYF.

In regard to this clone: At the DNA level, this CDR3 is encoded by other sequences in the same sample as well. V gene TRBV27 combines with J gene TRBJ1-1; tentative D call: TRBD1 (5 bases). The V and J ends lost 8 bases and 1 base respectively, with 11 bases between them. Looked up from germline, CDR1 is MNHEY and CDR2 is SMNVEV (reference sequence). The CDR3 has 13 amino acids. The CDR3 DNA follows: TGTGCCAGCGGGGTCGGGGGGAACACTGAAGCTTTCTTT. Amino acids: CASGVGGNTEAFF.

Remarks on this clone: Distinct nucleotide sequences in the sample also encode this CDR3. The gene calls are TRBV28 and TRBJ2-2; TRBD2 matches at 16 bases. V was clipped by 6 bases and J by 3 bases; unmatched bases: 4. The CDR3 spans 17 residues. Germline loops: CDR1 MDHEN, CDR2 SYDVKM. As DNA, the CDR3 is TGTGCCAGCAGCGGGACTAGCGGGGGGGCTCACACCGGGGAGCTGTTTTTT. Protein sequence: CASSGTSGGAHTGELFF.

V and J are TRBV4-3 and TRBJ1-2; D unclear. Trimming left V 0 bases short and J 5 bases short, with 13 bases between. The CDR3 length is 15 residues. Germline CDR1 and CDR2: LGHNA and YSLEER. The CDR3: CASSQDWDGGYGYTF. CDR3 DNA: TGCGCCAGCAGCCAAGATTGGGATGGTGGGTATGGCTACACCTTC.

V and J are TRBV18 and TRBJ2-1; D is unclear. This CDR3 region has 14 residues. Trimming pared 5 bases from V and 1 base from J, leaving 9 bases between. Germline CDR1 KGHSH, CDR2 LQKENI. The CDR3 loop is CASSEQPSYNEQFF. CDR3 bases: TGTGCCAGCTCAGAACAGCCTTCCTACAATGAGCAGTTCTTC.

The gene calls are TRBV2 and TRBJ1-5; D unresolved. Between the trimmed V and J ends, which lost 5 bases and 7 bases, there was a span of 15 bases. Looked up from germline, CDR1 is SNHLY and CDR2 is FYNNEI. This CDR3 is 14 amino acids long. CDR3 loop: CASSNPGGDQPQHF. In DNA, the CDR3 is TGTGCCAGCAGTAACCCGGGAGGAGACCAGCCCCAGCATTTT.

V and J are TRBV28 and TRBJ1-5; D remains ambiguous. Germline lookup yields CDR1 MDHEN and CDR2 SYDVKM. V shed 4 bases and J shed 7 bases, with 17 bases lying between them. CDR3 size: 15 residues. In DNA form, the CDR3 reads TGTGCCAGCAGTTACACTGCATTGAGGACGCAGCCCCAGCATTTT. It encodes CASSYTALRTQPQHF.

The rearrangement links TRBV10-3 to TRBJ1-1; TRBD1 matches 7 bases. CDR3 length: 14 residues. J lost 1 base, V lost 6 bases, and 5 bases had no gene match. Germline loops: CDR1 ENHRY, CDR2 SYGVKD. The CDR3 DNA reads as TGTGCCATCAGGAACTGGACAGGGAACACTGAAGCTTTCTTT. Protein sequence: CAIRNWTGNTEAFF.

The rearrangement uses TRBV30 and TRBJ1-1; 7 positions agree with TRBD1. The germline V gene encodes CDR1 GTSNPN and CDR2 SVGIG (reference sequence). Trimming removed 6 bases from V and 0 bases from J; junction bases left unmatched: 4. This CDR3 has 13 amino acids. Written as DNA, the CDR3 is TGTGCCTGTGAACAGGGGATGAACACTGAAGCTTTCTTT. This codes for CACEQGMNTEAFF.

In DNA form, the CDR3 reads TGCGCGACAACAGCTCGGGGGTATCACACAGATACGCAGTATTTT. Protein: CATTARGYHTDTQYF. The V and J genes are TRBV5-1 and TRBJ2-3; D perhaps matches TRBD2 (6 bases). The germline gives CDR1 SGHRS, CDR2 YFSETQ. The CDR3 runs 15 residues.

By frequency in the sample, this clone is large (0.1 to 1%). The chain uses TRBV7-3 and TRBJ2-3; D may be TRBD2 (5 bases). The CDR3 is 14 residues long. With 2 bases removed from V and 5 bases from J, the gap between germline ends came to 11 bases. CDR1 and CDR2 from the germline V gene are SGHTA and FQGTGA. The CDR3 DNA follows: TGTGCCAGCAGCTTATCTAGCTTGGGAGATACGCAGTATTTT. It yields the protein CASSLSSLGDTQYF.

This clone has a handful of counts. The V and J genes are TRBV5-5 and TRBJ2-3, with D uncertain. Per germline, CDR1 SGHKS and CDR2 YYEKEE (reference sequence). V gave up 1 base and J gave up 4 bases, with 16 bases separating them. This CDR3 contains 16 residues. This CDR3 reads CASSLIWGYRADTQYF. CDR3 sequence (DNA): TGTGCCAGCAGCTTGATCTGGGGATATCGGGCAGATACGCAGTATTTT.

The J gene is TRBJ1-2, the V gene TRBV7-9, with D unresolved. The CDR3 length is 15 residues. Trimming left V 0 bases short and J 8 bases short, with 16 bases between. Germline V gene sequence: CDR1 SEHNR, CDR2 FQNEAQ (reference sequence). CDR3: CASSLAPRGGRGYTF. Here the CDR3 DNA reads TGTGCCAGCAGCTTAGCTCCCCGAGGTGGACGGGGCTACACCTTC.

The genes are TRBV15 and TRBJ1-1; 7 bases are shared with TRBD1. The CDR3 has 14 amino acids. Germline CDR1 and CDR2: LNHNV and YYDKDF (reference sequence). With 8 bases clipped from V and 4 bases from J, the junction kept 10 bases outside the gene matches. This CDR3 reads CATQQGRSGTEAFF. DNA of the CDR3: TGTGCCACCCAACAGGGGCGGTCGGGCACTGAAGCTTTCTTT. Filled out from reference TRBV15 and TRBJ1-1, the complete variable domain reads DAMVIQNPRYQVTQFGKPVTLSCSQTLNHNVMYWYQQKSSQAPKLLFHYYDKDFNNEADTPDNFQSRRPNTSFCFLDIRSPGLGDTAMYLCATQQGRSGTEAFFGQGTRLTVV.